The 7 T cell receptor beta chains below were found in one sample sequenced in a study of naive and memory T cell subsets. An equimolar mix of two oligonucleotides served as the beta constant-region primer for TRBC1 and TRBC2. The ligated cDNA underwent four PCR rounds using SP2 and nested alpha and beta constant-region primers. TCRdb reanalysed the UMI-ligation and nested PCR reads using MiXCR and keeps one entry per CDR3 protein. The table records some 15,000 distinct CDR3 sequences, around 8.2% of them present only once. Sample: central memory CD8+ T cells from blood. Every receptor here comes from a human donor in good health.

The chain couples TRBV2 to TRBJ1-5, with D tentatively TRBD1 (6 bases). CDR3 size: 15 residues. V shed 6 bases and J shed 7 bases, with 19 bases lying between them. Germline V lookup: CDR1 SNHLY, CDR2 FYNNEI. The CDR3 DNA sequence: TGTGCCAGCAGGGACCCGACAGGCTCGGGGCAGCCCCAGCATTTT. Translated, it gives CASRDPTGSGQPQHF.

This clonotype came up a few times. This chain joins TRBV7-6 and TRBJ1-1; TRBD1 is a possible D gene (6 bases). The ends were cut back, 7 bases at V and 0 bases at J, with 21 bases in the middle. Germline CDR1 SGHVS, CDR2 FNYEAQ. CDR3 length equals 17 residues. This chain's CDR3 is CASTLEQTDRLNTEAFF. CDR3 nucleotide sequence: TGTGCCAGCACACTCGAACAGACGGACAGACTGAACACTGAAGCTTTCTTT.

This clonotype was seen ten or more times. The CDR3 DNA is TGTGCCAGCAGTGTCTGGACAGGGGTCACTGAAGCTTTCTTT. Translating gives CASSVWTGVTEAFF. The V and J genes are TRBV6-1 and TRBJ1-1, with 9 nucleotides matching TRBD1. The V gene's germline CDR1 is MNHNS and CDR2 SASEGT. The V segment lost 4 bases and the J segment 4 bases; nucleotides outside the gene matches: 4. There are 14 residues in the CDR3.

This clonotype was picked up a small number of times. The CDR3 here is CASSFGRQSASSYNEQFF. Written as DNA, the CDR3 is TGCGCCAGCAGCTTTGGGAGACAGTCGGCAAGCTCCTACAATGAGCAGTTCTTC. The V and J genes are TRBV5-1 and TRBJ2-1; tentatively, D is TRBD1 or TRBD2 (5 bases each). CDR1 and CDR2 from the germline V gene are SGHRS and YFSETQ. V was clipped by 2 bases and J by 0 bases, with 18 bases between them. This CDR3 has 18 residues.

This clonotype was detected only a few times. V gene TRBV4-2 combines with J gene TRBJ2-7; D possibly corresponds to TRBD2 (5 bases). V was shortened by 3 bases and J by 0 bases, with 9 bases between the two germline ends. This CDR3 is 14 amino acids long. The germline CDR1 and CDR2 sequences are LGHNA and YNFKEQ. The CDR3: CASSHNGISYEQYF. Here the CDR3 DNA reads TGTGCCAGCAGCCATAACGGGATCTCCTACGAGCAGTACTTC.

The chain uses TRBV9 and TRBJ2-7; D perhaps matches TRBD1 (6 bases). CDR1 SGDLS and CDR2 YYNGEE come from the germline V gene. This CDR3 is built from 15 residues. Between the trimmed V and J ends, which lost 2 bases and 5 bases, there was a span of 17 bases. The CDR3 sequence is CASSVGGDPFNEQYF. The CDR3 DNA sequence: TGTGCCAGCAGCGTTGGGGGCGATCCCTTTAACGAGCAGTACTTC.

By sample share, this clonotype is medium-sized. This rearrangement joins TRBV4-3 to TRBJ2-1, with TRBD1 matching 8 bases. Germline V gene lookup returns CDR1 LGHNA and CDR2 YSLEER. The trim removed 0 bases at V and 8 bases at J, leaving 6 bases unmatched. CDR3 length: 15 residues. Here the CDR3 reads CASSQDRTGRDEQFF. Here the CDR3 DNA reads TGCGCCAGCAGCCAAGACCGGACAGGGCGGGATGAGCAGTTCTTC.